This T cell receptor (beta chain) is from a study of somatic mutations in cytotoxic T cells in rheumatoid arthritis. The data were produced by immunoSEQ multiplex PCR, yet TCRdb's version contains in-frame clones alone and is incomplete. Here the sample spans 5,500 or so clones, almost 80% being singletons. Study-level findings and limits: Clonality of CD8+ cells rose with age in rheumatoid arthritis patients but not healthy controls. Antigens recognized by the expanded CD8+ clones were unknown.

Concerning this clone: No antigen is known for it.

V lost 0 bases and J 0 bases, leaving 15 bases between the germline ends. Germline values: CDR1 SGHNT, CDR2 YYREEE (reference sequence). The CDR3 sequence is 17 residues long. The chain uses TRBV5-4 and TRBJ1-2; D is ambiguous. This clonotype was sampled from an adult with rheumatoid arthritis. The sequenced material came from CD8+ T cells sorted from blood. The CDR3: CASSLGTTLPSNYGYTF. The CDR3 DNA is TGTGCCAGCAGCTTGGGGACCACCCTTCCATCTAACTATGGCTACACCTTC.